This TCR beta chain was recovered during a study of tumor-infiltrating lymphocytes in primary liver carcinoma. The authors made TCR beta cDNA from approximately 500 ng total RNA with a constant-region primer. Three-round nested multiplex PCR performed with slightly modified ARM-PCR produced the TCR beta libraries. A single record per CDR3 protein comes from TCRdb applying MiXCR to the multiplex PCR reads. The repertoire holds about 300,000 distinct CDR3 sequences, with 65% as singletons. It was unsorted whole blood that yielded blood RNA, and germline DNA was also extracted. Points on this clonotype: At one end, the junction sequence differs from germline, possibly due to a read error.

Sequencing input: peripheral blood. This clonotype originated in a man aged 35-49 years with primary liver carcinoma and hepatitis B virus infection.

The CDR3 region has the DNA TGTGCCAACAGCGGGTCGGCGGAGGGGGCGCTTGGCTACACCTTC. Translation: CANSGSAEGALGYTF. This chain connects TRBV9 to TRBJ1-2; 7 bases are a match to TRBD1. Germline V gene lookup returns CDR1 SGDLS and CDR2 YYNGEE. This CDR3 comprises 15 residues.